This TCR beta chain is drawn from a study of T cell responses to AZD1222 COVID-19 vaccine. Study outcomes and limitations: Baseline serostatus was positive in only a handful of AZD1222 recipients. Repertoire collection took place solely once the T cell response had peaked. Reports say nearly half of spike-specific TCRs go after unmutated variant regions.

As regards this clone: What it binds is not known.

The V end was cut by 5 bases, the J end by 8 bases, with 7 bases between. The CDR3 runs 11 residues. TCRdb's table, derived via immunoSEQ multiplex PCR, lists solely in-frame clones and lacks some. The sample yields roughly 150,000 clones, around 90% seen once. This rearrangement joins TRBV12-3 or TRBV12-4 to TRBJ2-1; D might be TRBD1 or TRBD2, each matching 6 bases. The sequence was collected from an adult in good health. The material was peripheral blood, obtained on day 0 of AZD1222 vaccination. The DNA of the CDR3 is TGTGCCAGCAGTCGGGGGCATGAGCAGTTCTTC. It translates to CASSRGHEQFF.